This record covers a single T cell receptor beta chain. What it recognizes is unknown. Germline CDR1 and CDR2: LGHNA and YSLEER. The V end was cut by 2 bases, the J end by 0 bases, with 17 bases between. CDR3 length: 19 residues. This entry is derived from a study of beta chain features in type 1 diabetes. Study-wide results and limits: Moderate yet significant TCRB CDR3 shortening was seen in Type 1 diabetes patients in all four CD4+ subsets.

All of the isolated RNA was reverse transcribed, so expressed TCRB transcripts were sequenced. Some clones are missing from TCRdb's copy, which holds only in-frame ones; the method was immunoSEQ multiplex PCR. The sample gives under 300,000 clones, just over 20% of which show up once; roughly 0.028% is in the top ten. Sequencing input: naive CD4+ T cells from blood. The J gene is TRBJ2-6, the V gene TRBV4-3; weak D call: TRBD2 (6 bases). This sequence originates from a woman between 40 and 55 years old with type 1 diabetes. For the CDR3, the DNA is TGCGCCAGCAGCCAAAGACCCGGGACTCCTTACTCTGGGGCCAACGTCCTGACTTTC. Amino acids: CASSQRPGTPYSGANVLTF.